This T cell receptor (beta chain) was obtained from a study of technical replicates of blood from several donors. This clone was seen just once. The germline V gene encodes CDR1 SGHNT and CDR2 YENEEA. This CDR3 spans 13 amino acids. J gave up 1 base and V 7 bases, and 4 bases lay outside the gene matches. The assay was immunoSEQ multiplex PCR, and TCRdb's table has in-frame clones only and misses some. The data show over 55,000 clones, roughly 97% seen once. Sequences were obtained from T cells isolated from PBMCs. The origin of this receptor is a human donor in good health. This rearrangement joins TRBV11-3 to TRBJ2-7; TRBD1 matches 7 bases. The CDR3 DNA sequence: TGTGCCAGCACTTGGACAGGTTCCTACGAGCAGTACTTC. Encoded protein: CASTWTGSYEQYF.